These 27 T cell receptor beta chains were all obtained from the same sample, sequenced in a study of T cells in Graves' hyperthyroidism and ophthalmopathy. TCR beta CDR3 sequences were amplified from RNA transcripts. HTBI primers were used for first-round RT-PCR of the TCR CDR3. TCRdb reprocessed the multiplex PCR reads with MiXCR, giving one entry per CDR3 protein. The table shows approximately 400,000 distinct CDR3 sequences, with about 18% occurring only once. What was sequenced was blood. The origin of the receptors is a man in his late teens or twenties with Graves' ophthalmopathy.

This clonotype was picked up many times. V gene TRBV3-1 combines with J gene TRBJ1-1; weak D call: TRBD1 (6 bases). This CDR3 comprises 13 residues. CDR1 and CDR2 (germline): LGHDT, YNNKEL (reference sequence). Trimming stripped 3 bases from V and 6 bases from J, with 11 bases between. The CDR3 coding sequence is TGTGCCAGCAGCCATAATGGGGGGCCTGAAGCTTTCTTT. Its translation is CASSHNGGPEAFF.

This clonotype was counted between two and nine times. The J gene is TRBJ1-5, the V gene TRBV20-1; 8 bases fit TRBD1. CDR3 size: 16 residues. Trimming removed 1 base from V and 2 bases from J; junction bases left unmatched: 7. The germline gives CDR1 DFQATT, CDR2 SNEGSKA (reference sequence). The CDR3 DNA sequence: TGCAGTGCTAGAGTCAGGGGGCATGGGGGCAATCAGCCCCAGCATTTT. This codes for CSARVRGHGGNQPQHF.

With regard to this clonotype: A much larger clone sits a single nucleotide away, making a read error possible. The chain recombines TRBV2 with TRBJ1-2; D may be TRBD1 (6 bases). The germline V gene has CDR1 SNHLY and CDR2 FYNNEI. V shed 7 bases and J shed 8 bases, with 14 bases lying between them. The CDR3 loop spans 12 amino acids. CDR3 nucleotide sequence: TGTGCCAGCACCGAGGGGGGTCGGGGCTACACCTTC. It is translated as CASTEGGRGYTF.

The V gene is TRBV25-1, the J gene TRBJ1-1; D is ambiguous. The CDR3 spans 13 residues. The germline V and J ends were trimmed by 3 bases and 1 base, with 6 bases remaining between them. The germline V gene encodes CDR1 MGHDK and CDR2 SYGVNS. CDR3 residues: CASSDYENTEAFF. CDR3 bases: TGTGCCAGCAGTGATTATGAGAACACTGAAGCTTTCTTT.

This clonotype came up many times. V and J are TRBV7-2 and TRBJ1-1, with 8 bases that match TRBD1. The CDR3 is made up of 15 amino acids. The germline gives CDR1 SGHTA, CDR2 FQGNSA. The V segment lost 5 bases and the J segment 1 base; nucleotides outside the gene matches: 6. DNA for the CDR3: TGTGCCAGCAGCCCACAGACAGGGGCGAACACTGAAGCTTTCTTT. This codes for CASSPQTGANTEAFF.

The chain links TRBV7-9 to TRBJ1-1; 9 positions agree with TRBD1. Losses at the gene ends were 1 base for V and 1 base for J; bases not matched to a gene: 4. The CDR3 is 16 amino acids. CDR1 is SEHNR, CDR2 FQNEAQ, per germline (reference sequence). CDR3 residues: CASSLGRTGANTEAFF. CDR3 sequence (DNA): TGTGCCAGCAGCTTAGGCCGGACAGGGGCGAACACTGAAGCTTTCTTT.

The sample holds many counts of this clonotype. The CDR3: CASSLGDSNEGYTF. In nucleotides, the CDR3 is TGTGCCAGCAGCTTGGGGGACAGCAACGAGGGCTACACCTTC. The chain combines TRBV13 with TRBJ1-2, with TRBD1 matching 7 bases. From germline, CDR1 is PRHDT and CDR2 FYEKMQ (reference sequence). The CDR3 runs to 14 residues. The junction had 9 bases not matched to a gene; V was cut back by 3 bases and J by 8 bases.

The chain recombines TRBV6-5 with TRBJ1-1; no clear D gene. CDR3 length equals 13 residues. Germline V gives CDR1 MNHEY, CDR2 SVGAGI. V was shortened by 3 bases and J by 4 bases, with 9 bases between the two germline ends. CDR3 protein: CASSYHRVTEAFF. The CDR3 DNA is TGTGCCAGCAGTTATCATAGGGTCACTGAAGCTTTCTTT.

This clonotype appeared many times. This chain links TRBV5-8 with TRBJ2-4; D is perhaps TRBD1 (6 bases). The CDR3 extends over 15 amino acids. CDR1 is SGHTS, CDR2 YDEGEE, per germline. Trimming left V 6 bases short and J 0 bases short, with 13 bases between. CDR3 nucleotides: TGTGCCAGCAACCAGGGGCCACTAGCCAAAAACATTCAGTACTTC. Translated: CASNQGPLAKNIQYF.

This clonotype was counted at least ten times. The chain joins TRBV3-1 to TRBJ2-3, with 7 bases lining up with TRBD2. The germline V gene encodes CDR1 LGHDT and CDR2 YNNKEL (reference sequence). V trimming: 4 bases; J trimming: 2 bases; junction bases outside the gene matches: 12. CDR3 length: 17 residues. The CDR3 DNA follows: TGTGCCAGCAGCCTGCGCCTCGGCGGGGGTCTCACAGATACGCAGTATTTT. It encodes CASSLRLGGGLTDTQYF.

This chain links TRBV6-1 with TRBJ2-5; a possible D gene is TRBD1 (5 bases). Trimming took off 5 bases at V and 2 bases at J, with 9 bases between the two ends. This CDR3 region has 13 residues. Germline lookup yields CDR1 MNHNS and CDR2 SASEGT. This chain's CDR3 is CASSRQTQETQYF. In DNA, the CDR3 is TGTGCCAGCAGTCGACAGACACAAGAGACCCAGTACTTC.

This clonotype has more than one count but fewer than ten. The chain carries TRBV7-3 and TRBJ2-1, with D tentatively TRBD1 or TRBD2 (6 bases each). Germline CDR1 is SGHTA and CDR2 is FQGTGA. The CDR3 totals 16 residues. With 1 base removed from V and 0 bases from J, the gap between germline ends came to 10 bases. The CDR3, as DNA: TGTGCCAGCAGCTTAAGAGGGGGGTTCTCCTACAATGAGCAGTTCTTC. It is translated as CASSLRGGFSYNEQFF. Full variable domain (remainder filled in from reference TRBV7-3 and TRBJ2-1): GAGVSQTPSNKVTEKGKYVELRCDPISGHTALYWYRQSLGQGPEFLIYFQGTGAADDSGLPNDRFFAVRPEGSVSTLKIQRTERGDSAVYLCASSLRGGFSYNEQFFGPGTRLTVL.

This clonotype appeared many times. The rearrangement links TRBV9 to TRBJ1-1; the D is unclear. V lost 0 bases, J lost 4 bases, and 7 bases lay in between. The CDR3 consists of 13 residues. Germline-derived CDR1 and CDR2 are SGDLS and YYNGEE. The CDR3 spells CASSVAGTTEAFF. DNA for the CDR3: TGTGCCAGCAGCGTAGCAGGTACCACTGAAGCTTTCTTT. Supplemented by reference TRBV9 and TRBJ1-1, the full variable domain reads DSGVTQTPKHLITATGQRVTLRCSPRSGDLSVYWYQQSLDQGLQFLIQYYNGEERAKGNILERFSAQQFPDLHSELNLSSLELGDSALYFCASSVAGTTEAFFGQGTRLTVV.

This clonotype came up many times. The CDR3 sequence is CASSQGQINQPQHF. Here the CDR3 DNA reads TGTGCCAGCAGCCAAGGACAGATCAATCAGCCCCAGCATTTT. The chain is built from TRBV12-3 or TRBV12-4 and TRBJ1-5, with D possibly being TRBD1 (6 bases). The CDR3 loop spans 14 amino acids. Trimming took off 6 bases at V and 3 bases at J, with 12 bases between the two ends.

This clonotype was seen at least ten times. This chain links TRBV10-3 with TRBJ1-1, with no clear D. The CDR3 spans 12 residues. Trimming stripped 2 bases from V and 5 bases from J, with 6 bases between. Germline CDR1 and CDR2: ENHRY and SYGVKD. The CDR3 sequence is CAISEEGTEAFF. The CDR3, as DNA: TGTGCCATCAGTGAGGAGGGAACTGAAGCTTTCTTT.

The V call is TRBV4-3, the J call TRBJ2-1; D tentatively reads TRBD1 or TRBD2 (6 bases each). The V gene lost 4 bases and the J gene lost 10 bases, with 23 bases spanning the gap. The germline V gene encodes CDR1 LGHNA and CDR2 YSLEER. The CDR3 length is 16 residues. The CDR3: CASSRRLGGPSGEQFF. CDR3 bases: TGCGCCAGCAGCCGACGGCTAGGGGGGCCCAGCGGCGAGCAGTTCTTC.

CDR3 protein: CASSTQGAGDEQYF. The CDR3 DNA reads TGTGCCAGTAGTACCCAGGGGGCAGGCGACGAGCAGTACTTC. V and J are TRBV19 and TRBJ2-7, with TRBD1 matching 8 bases. The CDR3 runs to 14 residues. With 4 bases clipped from V and 5 bases from J, the junction kept 7 bases outside the gene matches. Per the germline V gene, CDR1 is LNHDA and CDR2 is SQIVND (reference sequence).

There are many counts of this clonotype. V gene TRBV20-1 combines with J gene TRBJ1-1, with D possibly TRBD1 on 6 matching bases. Germline lookup yields CDR1 DFQATT and CDR2 SNEGSKA (reference sequence). Trimming removed 6 bases at V and 11 bases at J, with 13 bases between. The CDR3 has 10 residues. The CDR3 bases are TGCAGTGCAGTTGGGCAGGGGGCTTTCTTT. Residues: CSAVGQGAFF.

V usage is TRBV6-5 and J usage is TRBJ2-5; possible D gene TRBD2, 6 bases. The CDR3 extends over 13 amino acids. V lost 2 bases and J lost 5, with 9 bases in between. Germline CDR1 MNHEY, CDR2 SVGAGI. For the CDR3, the DNA is TGTGCCAGCAGTTACCGGGGGACCGAGACCCAGTACTTC. This gives the protein CASSYRGTETQYF.

This clonotype was counted at least ten times. This rearrangement joins TRBV2 to TRBJ2-3; 10 bases agree with TRBD2. The CDR3 totals 16 residues. After removal of 7 bases from V and 4 bases from J, the junction contained 11 bases not matched to a gene. Germline CDR1 SNHLY, CDR2 FYNNEI. CDR3 nucleotide sequence: TGTGCCAGCAAGGAGGAGCTAGCGGGGGACGCAGATACGCAGTATTTT. Its protein product is CASKEELAGDADTQYF.

This clonotype was detected many times. CDR3 bases: TGTGCCAGCAGCTTAGCAGGGACAGGGCGGAATGAAAAACTGTTTTTT. Protein: CASSLAGTGRNEKLFF. This rearrangement joins TRBV7-9 to TRBJ1-4, with 9 bases lining up with TRBD1. J gave up 5 bases and V 0 bases, and 4 bases lay outside the gene matches. Germline CDR1 and CDR2: SEHNR and FQNEAQ (reference sequence). The CDR3 contains 16 residues.

The sample holds many counts of this clonotype. This chain uses TRBV6-1 with TRBJ1-4; no reliable D call. Germline loops: CDR1 MNHNS, CDR2 SASEGT. The V and J ends lost 6 bases and 1 base respectively, with 9 bases between them. There are 14 residues in the CDR3. In nucleotides, the CDR3 is TGTGCCAGCAGGCGGACTGAAACTAATGAAAAACTGTTTTTT. It yields the protein CASRRTETNEKLFF.

The V call is TRBV28, the J call TRBJ1-5; the match to TRBD1 covers 7 bases. Germline CDR1 and CDR2: MDHEN and SYDVKM. The CDR3 runs to 16 residues. V was pared by 6 bases and J by 2 bases, with 10 bases of the junction left unmatched. DNA for the CDR3: TGTGCCAGCAGCCGACCCAGGGGGGTTGGCAATCAGCCCCAGCATTTT. Protein product: CASSRPRGVGNQPQHF.

This clonotype turned up a few times. For the CDR3, the DNA is TGCAGCGTTGAAGATGGGAAGAACACTGAAGCTTTCTTT. It specifies CSVEDGKNTEAFF. This rearrangement joins TRBV29-1 to TRBJ1-1, with D unresolved. From germline, CDR1 is SQVTM and CDR2 ANQGSEA. The V end lost 0 bases, the J end lost 1 base, and 6 bases lay between the germline ends. The CDR3 has 13 residues.

The chain links TRBV29-1 to TRBJ2-3, with D unclear. Between the trimmed V and J ends, which lost 5 bases and 0 bases, there was a span of 6 bases. CDR1 and CDR2 (germline): SQVTM, ANQGSEA. The CDR3 length is 12 residues. Written as DNA, the CDR3 is TGCAGCGTTAGATCTAGCACAGATACGCAGTATTTT. This encodes CSVRSSTDTQYF.

V gene TRBV19 combines with J gene TRBJ1-5; D gene uncertain. Trimming removed 7 bases from V and 0 bases from J, with 13 bases in between. The CDR3 covers 15 residues. Looked up from germline, CDR1 is LNHDA and CDR2 is SQIVND (reference sequence). The CDR3: CASTAGDNSNQPQHF. The DNA of the CDR3 is TGTGCCAGTACCGCAGGCGATAATAGCAATCAGCCCCAGCATTTT.

This clonotype was seen many times. The chain couples TRBV3-1 to TRBJ1-4; 7 bases line up with TRBD1. The ends lost 0 bases at V and 7 bases at J; junction bases unmatched: 8. CDR3 length: 16 residues. Looked up from germline, CDR1 is LGHDT and CDR2 is YNNKEL (reference sequence). CDR3 nucleotides: TGTGCCAGCAGCCAAGAACGTAACAGGGGTGGTGAAAAACTGTTTTTT. It translates to CASSQERNRGGEKLFF.